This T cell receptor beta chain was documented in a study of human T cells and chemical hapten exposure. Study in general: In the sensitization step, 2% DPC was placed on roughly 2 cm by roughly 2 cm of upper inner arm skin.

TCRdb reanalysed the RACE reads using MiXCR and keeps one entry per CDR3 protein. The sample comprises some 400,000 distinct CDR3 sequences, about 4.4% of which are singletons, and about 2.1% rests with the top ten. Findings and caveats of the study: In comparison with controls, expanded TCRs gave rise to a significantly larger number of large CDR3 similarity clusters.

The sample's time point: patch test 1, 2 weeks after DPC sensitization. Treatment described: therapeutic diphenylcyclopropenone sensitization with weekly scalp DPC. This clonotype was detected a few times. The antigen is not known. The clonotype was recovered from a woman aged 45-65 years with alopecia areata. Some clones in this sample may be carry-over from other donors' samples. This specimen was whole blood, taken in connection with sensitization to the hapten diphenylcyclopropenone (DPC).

The CDR3 spells CASTPRDRASREQYF. The CDR3, as DNA: TGTGCCAGCACCCCCCGGGACAGGGCTTCTAGGGAGCAGTACTTC. The chain joins TRBV6-6 to TRBJ2-7; TRBD1 matches 9 bases. This CDR3 has 15 amino acids. The germline CDR1 and CDR2 sequences are MNHNY and SVGAGI (reference sequence). Germline trimming cut 7 bases from V and 7 bases from J; bases unmatched to any gene: 14.